These 32 T cell receptor beta chains were sequenced from one sample in a study of Ad26.COV2.S vaccination and SARS-CoV-2 variants. TCRdb's table, derived via immunoSEQ multiplex PCR, lists solely in-frame clones and lacks some. This sample has more than 400,000 clones, with about 90% found just once. Indicated treatment: 15 to 20 received Ad26.COV2.S at low or high dose, single or two shots; a few received placebo; per-sample allocation not given. The samples were gathered on day 63 after the first injection of vaccine or placebo. The sequencing used peripheral blood, collected in a trial of Ad26.COV2.S vaccine versus placebo. Every receptor here comes from a person aged 18-65 years who received the Ad26.COV2.S COVID-19 vaccine or a placebo.

The chain recombines TRBV6-2 or TRBV6-3 with TRBJ2-6; 11 bases agree with TRBD1. The CDR3 runs 17 residues. Losses at the gene ends were 5 bases for V and 0 bases for J; bases not matched to a gene: 3. Germline loops: CDR1 MNHEY, CDR2 SVGEGT. CDR3 amino acids: CASSEGQGDSGANVLTF. The CDR3 DNA reads as TGTGCCAGCAGTGAGGGACAGGGGGACTCTGGGGCCAACGTCCTGACTTTC.

The genes are TRBV29-1 and TRBJ2-5; D tentatively fits TRBD1 or TRBD2 (5 bases each). The ends were cut back, 6 bases at V and 2 bases at J, with 13 bases in the middle. This CDR3 is 13 amino acids long. CDR1 is SQVTM and CDR2 is ANQGSEA in the germline V gene. For the CDR3, the DNA is TGCAGCGTCCCCGGGACGATACAAGAGACCCAGTACTTC. Residues: CSVPGTIQETQYF.

This chain connects TRBV28 to TRBJ1-2, with D maybe TRBD1 (5 bases). This CDR3 comprises 14 residues. Trimming removed 2 bases from V and 0 bases from J, with 7 bases in between. Germline V gene sequence: CDR1 MDHEN, CDR2 SYDVKM. The CDR3 protein is CASSLGGPNYGYTF. DNA of the CDR3: TGTGCCAGCAGTTTAGGGGGACCTAACTATGGCTACACCTTC.

The rearrangement links TRBV5-6 to TRBJ2-3; 9 positions match TRBD1. CDR1 SGHDT and CDR2 YYEEEE come from the germline V gene. The CDR3 covers 16 residues. The J segment lost 4 bases and the V segment lost 0 bases, leaving 6 bases of the junction unmatched. CDR3 in DNA: TGTGCCAGCAGCTTGGAGGGACAGGGATGGTCAGATACGCAGTATTTT. Protein: CASSLEGQGWSDTQYF. Variable domain in full (rest from reference TRBV5-6 and TRBJ2-3): DAGVTQSPTHLIKTRGQQVTLRCSPKSGHDTVSWYQQALGQGPQFIFQYYEEEERQRGNFPDRFSGHQFPNYSSELNVNALLLGDSALYLCASSLEGQGWSDTQYFGPGTRLTVL.

This chain uses TRBV28 with TRBJ1-2; weak D call: TRBD1 (5 bases). CDR1 is MDHEN and CDR2 is SYDVKM in the germline V gene. This CDR3 contains 11 residues. The V end was cut by 8 bases, the J end by 7 bases, with 11 bases between. Here the CDR3 DNA reads TGTGCCAGCCAGGGAAGTCTTGGCTACACCTTC. Amino acid sequence: CASQGSLGYTF.

This sequence joins TRBV28 and TRBJ2-2; the D call may be TRBD1 or TRBD2 (6 bases each). The CDR3 is made up of 15 amino acids. The germline gives CDR1 MDHEN, CDR2 SYDVKM. The V end lost 6 bases, the J end lost 6 bases, and 17 bases lay between the germline ends. CDR3 DNA sequence: TGTGCCAGCAGACTGACCCCCGGGGGCCCCGGGGAGCTGTTTTTT. This gives the protein CASRLTPGGPGELFF.

The V and J genes are TRBV5-4 and TRBJ2-5, with D unclear. CDR3 size: 15 residues. Trimming cost V 3 bases and J 2 bases, with 14 bases left between them. CDR1 is SGHNT and CDR2 is YYREEE in the germline V gene (reference sequence). CDR3 DNA sequence: TGTGCCAGCAGCTCCGTTGTCGGAGATCAAGAGACCCAGTACTTC. Its protein product is CASSSVVGDQETQYF.

The V call is TRBV25-1, the J call TRBJ2-5; 7 nucleotides agree with TRBD2. The CDR3 totals 15 residues. The J segment lost 4 bases and the V segment lost 3 bases, leaving 8 bases of the junction unmatched. Germline V gene lookup returns CDR1 MGHDK and CDR2 SYGVNS. In DNA, the CDR3 is TGTGCCAGCAGTGATTCGTTCGGGGGGATAGAGACCCAGTACTTC. Encoded protein: CASSDSFGGIETQYF.

The V and J genes are TRBV5-1 and TRBJ1-4; TRBD1 matches at 8 bases. V gave up 4 bases and J gave up 10 bases; unmatched junction bases: 9. CDR3 length: 14 residues. Germline CDR1 and CDR2: SGHRS and YFSETQ. The CDR3 region has the DNA TGCGCCAGCAGCCAGGGACAGGAGCCGGGAAAACTGTTTTTT. Its translation: CASSQGQEPGKLFF.

The rearrangement joins TRBV12-3 or TRBV12-4 to TRBJ2-7; the D gene is possibly TRBD2 (5 bases). With 5 bases removed from V and 2 bases from J, the gap between germline ends came to 10 bases. CDR3 length: 13 residues. CDR3 in DNA: TGTGCCAGCAGTCGAAAGGAGGCCTACGAGCAGTACTTC. Translated, it gives CASSRKEAYEQYF.

CDR3 loop: CASSYPRQQGHSPLHF. Written as DNA, the CDR3 is TGTGCCAGCAGCTACCCACGACAGCAGGGGCATTCACCCCTCCACTTT. This rearrangement joins TRBV5-4 to TRBJ1-6; TRBD1 is a possible D gene (6 bases). This CDR3 has 16 residues. Trimming cost V 3 bases and J 8 bases, with 18 bases left between them. CDR1 and CDR2 from the germline V gene are SGHNT and YYREEE (reference sequence).

The genes are TRBV29-1 and TRBJ2-3; TRBD2 might be the D (5 bases). V dropped 6 bases and J dropped 0 bases, with 13 bases sitting between them. Germline CDR1 SQVTM, CDR2 ANQGSEA. CDR3 size: 14 residues. The DNA for the CDR3 is TGCAGCGTGAAGCGGAGAGCTAGCACAGATACGCAGTATTTT. As protein: CSVKRRASTDTQYF.

This chain connects TRBV5-4 to TRBJ2-7; D gene unclear. The CDR3 is made up of 13 amino acids. The germline V gene has CDR1 SGHNT and CDR2 YYREEE (reference sequence). V was shortened by 3 bases and J by 3 bases, with 10 bases between the two germline ends. This CDR3 is CASSYSTSYEQYF. CDR3 sequence (DNA): TGTGCCAGCAGCTATTCGACAAGCTACGAGCAGTACTTC.

This clone was seen just once. The chain couples TRBV6-4 to TRBJ2-1; D is ambiguous. CDR1 MRHNA and CDR2 SNTAGT come from the germline V gene. Trimming cost V 5 bases and J 0 bases, with 8 bases left between them. The CDR3 contains 14 residues. CDR3 region: CASSPASSYNEQFF. CDR3 nucleotides: TGTGCCAGCAGTCCCGCCAGCTCCTACAATGAGCAGTTCTTC.

This clone was seen just once. This rearrangement joins TRBV28 to TRBJ2-2, with TRBD1 matching over 7 bases. The CDR3 runs 14 residues. Germline CDR1 MDHEN, CDR2 SYDVKM. With 6 bases clipped from V and 3 bases from J, the junction kept 4 bases outside the gene matches. CDR3 in DNA: TGTGCCAGCAGACGACAGGGTTACACCGGGGAGCTGTTTTTT. Protein product: CASRRQGYTGELFF.

CDR3: CASSLRDRVSAANEKLFF. CDR3 DNA sequence: TGTGCCAGCAGCCTCCGGGACAGGGTGTCAGCGGCTAATGAAAAACTGTTTTTT. This chain links TRBV7-9 with TRBJ1-4, with 9 bases identical to TRBD1. The CDR3 spans 18 residues. The germline V gene has CDR1 SEHNR and CDR2 FQNEAQ (reference sequence). J gave up 3 bases and V 5 bases, and 13 bases lay outside the gene matches. Together with reference TRBV7-9 and TRBJ1-4, the CDR3 gives the full variable domain: DTGVSQNPRHKITKRGQNVTFRCDPISEHNRLYWYRQTLGQGPEFLTYFQNEAQLEKSRLLSDRFSAERPKGSFSTLEIQRTEQGDSAMYLCASSLRDRVSAANEKLFFGSGTQLSVL.

The chain couples TRBV4-1 to TRBJ2-5, with D perhaps TRBD1 (6 bases). Trimming left V 4 bases short and J 4 bases short, with 10 bases between. This CDR3 has 13 amino acids. Germline V gene sequence: CDR1 MGHRA, CDR2 YSYEKL. This chain's CDR3 is CASSLSRGETQYF. CDR3 nucleotides: TGCGCCAGCAGCCTGAGCAGGGGAGAGACCCAGTACTTC.

The chain employs TRBV4-2 and TRBJ2-1; D unresolved. Germline V lookup: CDR1 LGHNA, CDR2 YNFKEQ. The V end was cut by 0 bases, the J end by 12 bases, with 9 bases between. The CDR3 consists of 12 residues. The CDR3 protein is CASSQEGSRQFF. CDR3 coding DNA: TGTGCCAGCAGCCAAGAGGGTAGCCGGCAGTTCTTC.

Ten or more counts support this clone. The CDR3 bases are TGTGCCACCAGTGACCCCAAAGCTCCAACAGCCGTCCTACGCTATGGCTACACCTTC. It encodes CATSDPKAPTAVLRYGYTF. The chain links TRBV24-1 to TRBJ1-2; D is undetermined. The CDR3 loop spans 19 amino acids. V shed 4 bases and J shed 4 bases, with 27 bases lying between them. Germline V gene sequence: CDR1 KGHDR, CDR2 SFDVKD.

The chain recombines TRBV5-6 with TRBJ2-7, with TRBD1 matching over 9 bases. The length of the CDR3 is 15 residues. Germline CDR1 and CDR2: SGHDT and YYEEEE. The junction had 5 bases not matched to a gene; V was cut back by 3 bases and J by 1 base. Here the CDR3 DNA reads TGTGCCAGCAGCTACCCCGGGACAGGGTCCTACGAGCAGTACTTC. It translates to CASSYPGTGSYEQYF.

The CDR3, as DNA: TGTGCCAGCAGTATTGGACAGGGAGCAGGCTACGAGCAGTACTTC. The encoded protein is CASSIGQGAGYEQYF. The rearrangement uses TRBV6-5 and TRBJ2-7, with 8 positions matching TRBD1. The length of the CDR3 is 15 residues. Germline V gene lookup returns CDR1 MNHEY and CDR2 SVGAGI. The V and J ends lost 5 bases and 3 bases, in that order; junction bases with no gene match: 9.

The V call is TRBV12-3 or TRBV12-4, the J call TRBJ2-1; possibly TRBD2 for D (7 bases). V lost 3 bases, J lost 10 bases, and 10 bases lay in between. This CDR3 spans 12 amino acids. In DNA form, the CDR3 reads TGTGCCAGCAGTTTGGGGGGGCGCGAGCAGTTCTTC. Amino acids: CASSLGGREQFF.

The chain is built from TRBV24-1 and TRBJ2-5; D remains ambiguous. This CDR3 has 14 amino acids. Germline V gives CDR1 KGHDR, CDR2 SFDVKD. V was cut by 1 base and J by 5 bases, with 10 bases left in between. DNA for the CDR3: TGTGCCACCAGTGATTTCGGACCGATGGAGACCCAGTACTTC. It yields the protein CATSDFGPMETQYF.

The J gene is TRBJ1-6, the V gene TRBV27; perhaps TRBD1 as D (5 bases). Trimming took 3 bases from V and 7 from J, leaving 19 bases between them. The V gene's germline CDR1 is MNHEY and CDR2 SMNVEV (reference sequence). This CDR3 contains 17 residues. The CDR3 DNA follows: TGTGCCAGCAGTTTTTCACGATTAGGCAGGGACAATTCACCCCTCCACTTT. Translation gives CASSFSRLGRDNSPLHF.

The chain couples TRBV10-3 to TRBJ2-6; the D call may be TRBD1 or TRBD2 (5 bases each). The CDR3 is made up of 15 amino acids. V dropped 2 bases and J dropped 4 bases, with 9 bases sitting between them. The germline V gene encodes CDR1 ENHRY and CDR2 SYGVKD. CDR3 amino acids: CAISEPGTGANVLTF. The CDR3 DNA sequence: TGTGCCATCAGTGAGCCAGGGACCGGGGCCAACGTCCTGACTTTC.

V is TRBV10-3 and J is TRBJ1-5, with TRBD1 identical over 8 bases. The length of the CDR3 is 17 residues. Germline loops: CDR1 ENHRY, CDR2 SYGVKD. V gave up 3 bases and J gave up 5 bases; unmatched junction bases: 12. DNA of the CDR3: TGTGCCATCAGTGATGAGGTGCAGGGGGCACTCTATCAGCCCCAGCATTTT. Protein: CAISDEVQGALYQPQHF.

The chain carries TRBV6-5 and TRBJ2-1, with 7 bases identical to TRBD1. V dropped 7 bases and J dropped 2; count of bases not matched to a gene: 8. Germline V gives CDR1 MNHEY, CDR2 SVGAGI. The CDR3 extends over 15 amino acids. The CDR3 nucleotides are TGTGCCAGCACCTTAACAGGGGAACCCTACAATGAGCAGTTCTTC. Residues: CASTLTGEPYNEQFF.

The sample holds one count of this clone. This chain connects TRBV19 to TRBJ2-2; TRBD1 aligns across 7 bases. This CDR3 is 15 amino acids long. Germline CDR1 LNHDA, CDR2 SQIVND (reference sequence). With 4 bases clipped from V and 6 bases from J, the junction kept 8 bases outside the gene matches. CDR3 coding DNA: TGTGCCAGTAGTACCCAACAGGGGTTGGCCGGGGAGCTGTTTTTT. Translating gives CASSTQQGLAGELFF.

The count of this clone is one. The chain combines TRBV6-2 or TRBV6-3 with TRBJ2-5, with D tentatively TRBD2 (6 bases). From germline, CDR1 is MNHEY and CDR2 SVGEGT. The CDR3 runs to 16 residues. V was pared by 3 bases and J by 2 bases, with 16 bases between. The CDR3 is CASSYGDSGPQETQYF. CDR3 nucleotides: TGTGCCAGCAGTTATGGGGATAGCGGACCACAAGAGACCCAGTACTTC.

As regards this clone: In the same sample, other DNA sequences code for this CDR3. The gene calls are TRBV5-1 and TRBJ2-5; 9 nucleotides line up with TRBD1. Germline-derived CDR1 and CDR2 are SGHRS and YFSETQ. Unmatched junction bases numbered 12, after V lost 4 bases and J lost 5 bases. The CDR3 is 16 residues long. CDR3 residues: CASSPRPGQGGETQYF. The CDR3 DNA follows: TGCGCCAGCAGCCCCAGGCCGGGACAGGGAGGGGAGACCCAGTACTTC. The whole variable domain, filled in from reference TRBV5-1 and TRBJ2-5, reads KAGVTQTPRYLIKTRGQQVTLSCSPISGHRSVSWYQQTPGQGLQFLFEYFSETQRNKGNFPGRFSGRQFSNSRSEMNVSTLELGDSALYLCASSPRPGQGGETQYFGPGTRLLVL.

The chain joins TRBV6-5 to TRBJ2-6; D is undetermined. The CDR3 loop spans 14 amino acids. V was pared by 5 bases and J by 0 bases, with 5 bases between. Germline-derived CDR1 and CDR2 are MNHEY and SVGAGI. CDR3 nucleotides: TGTGCCAGCAGTACAGCCTCTGGGGCCAACGTCCTGACTTTC. It encodes CASSTASGANVLTF.

A remark on this clone: The identical CDR3 is also encoded by other nucleotide sequences in the sample. The rearrangement links TRBV7-9 to TRBJ2-1; no firm D call. The germline gives CDR1 SEHNR, CDR2 FQNEAQ (reference sequence). Trimming pared 1 base from V and 6 bases from J, leaving 4 bases between. The CDR3 covers 12 residues. CDR3 in amino acids: CASSLGSNEQFF. The CDR3 DNA follows: TGTGCCAGCAGCTTAGGTTCCAATGAGCAGTTCTTC.